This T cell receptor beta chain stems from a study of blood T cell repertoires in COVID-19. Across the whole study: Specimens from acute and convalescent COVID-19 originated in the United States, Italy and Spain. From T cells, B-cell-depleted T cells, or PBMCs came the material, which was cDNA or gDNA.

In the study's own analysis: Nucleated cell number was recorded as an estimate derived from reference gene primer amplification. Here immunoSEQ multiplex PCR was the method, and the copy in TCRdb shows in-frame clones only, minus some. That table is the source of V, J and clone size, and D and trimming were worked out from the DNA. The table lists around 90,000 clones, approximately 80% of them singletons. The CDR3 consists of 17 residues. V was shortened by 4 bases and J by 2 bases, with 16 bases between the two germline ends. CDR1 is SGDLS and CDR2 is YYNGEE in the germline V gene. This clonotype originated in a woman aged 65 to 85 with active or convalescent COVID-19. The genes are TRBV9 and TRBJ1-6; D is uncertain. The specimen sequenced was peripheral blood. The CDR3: CASSSTGEGPYNSPLHF. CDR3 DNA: TGTGCCAGCAGCTCGACCGGGGAGGGCCCCTATAATTCACCCCTCCACTTT.